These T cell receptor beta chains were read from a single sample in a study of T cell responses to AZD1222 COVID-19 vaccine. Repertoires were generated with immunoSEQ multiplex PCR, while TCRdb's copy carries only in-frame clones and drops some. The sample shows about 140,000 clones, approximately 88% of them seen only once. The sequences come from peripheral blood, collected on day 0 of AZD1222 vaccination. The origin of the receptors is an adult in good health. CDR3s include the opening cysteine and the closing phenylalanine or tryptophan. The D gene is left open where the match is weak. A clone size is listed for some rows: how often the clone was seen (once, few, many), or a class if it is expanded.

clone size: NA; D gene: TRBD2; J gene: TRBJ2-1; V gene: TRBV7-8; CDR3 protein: CASSGGTSGSNEQFF; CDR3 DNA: TGTGCCAGCAGCGGAGGGACTAGCGGGAGCAATGAGCAGTTCTTC
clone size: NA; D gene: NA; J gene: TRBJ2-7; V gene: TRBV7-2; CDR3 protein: CASSQHYSTSEQYF; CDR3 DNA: TGTGCCAGCAGTCAACACTACTCCACATCTGAGCAGTACTTC
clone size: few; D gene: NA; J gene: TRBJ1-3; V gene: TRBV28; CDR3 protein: CASSSQRLGGGGNTIYF; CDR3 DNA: TGTGCCAGCAGTAGTCAACGTCTGGGGGGCGGTGGAAACACCATATATTTT
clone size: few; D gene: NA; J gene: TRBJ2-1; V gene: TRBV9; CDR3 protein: CASSVVPVLDEQFF; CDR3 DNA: TGTGCCAGCAGCGTAGTTCCCGTGTTGGATGAGCAGTTCTTC
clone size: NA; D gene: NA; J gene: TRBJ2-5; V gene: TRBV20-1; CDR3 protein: CSASEETQYF; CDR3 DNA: TGCAGTGCTAGTGAAGAGACCCAGTACTTC
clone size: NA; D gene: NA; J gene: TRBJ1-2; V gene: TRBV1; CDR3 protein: CTSPTGESGYTF; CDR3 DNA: TGCACCAGCCCTACAGGGGAGTCTGGCTACACCTTC
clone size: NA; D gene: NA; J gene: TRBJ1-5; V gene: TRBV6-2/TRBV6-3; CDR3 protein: CASSYGGPQPQHF; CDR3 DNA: TGTGCCAGCAGTTACGGCGGACCCCAGCCCCAGCATTTT
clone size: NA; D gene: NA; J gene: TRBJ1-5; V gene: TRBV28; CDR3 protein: CASRPVVSSNQPQHF; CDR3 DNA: TGTGCCAGCAGGCCTGTTGTCAGTAGCAATCAGCCCCAGCATTTT
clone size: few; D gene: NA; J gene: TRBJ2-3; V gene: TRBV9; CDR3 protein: CASSDNRESGRTDTQYF; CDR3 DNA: TGTGCCAGCAGCGACAACAGGGAGAGCGGCCGCACAGATACGCAGTATTTT
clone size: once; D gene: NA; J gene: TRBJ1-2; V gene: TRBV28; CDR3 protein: CASRADSFYGYTF; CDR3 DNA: TGTGCCAGCAGGGCGGACAGCTTCTATGGCTACACCTTC
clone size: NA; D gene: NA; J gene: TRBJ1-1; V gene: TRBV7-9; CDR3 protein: CASSSFGTEAFF; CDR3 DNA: TGTGCCAGCAGCTCCTTCGGGACTGAAGCTTTCTTT
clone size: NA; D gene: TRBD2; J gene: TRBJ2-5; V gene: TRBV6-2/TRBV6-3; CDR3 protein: CASSYSASGRATQYF; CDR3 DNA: TGTGCCAGCAGTTACTCTGCTAGCGGGAGAGCGACCCAGTACTTC
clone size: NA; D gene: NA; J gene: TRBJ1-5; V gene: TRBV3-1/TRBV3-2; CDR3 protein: CASSQDLGGGRGNQPQHF; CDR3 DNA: TGTGCCAGCAGCCAAGATCTTGGCGGGGGGCGAGGCAATCAGCCCCAGCATTTT
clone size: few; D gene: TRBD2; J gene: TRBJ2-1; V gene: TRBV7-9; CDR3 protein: CASSGLAGGSSYNEQFF; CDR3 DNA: TGTGCCAGCAGTGGACTAGCGGGGGGGAGCTCCTACAATGAGCAGTTCTTC